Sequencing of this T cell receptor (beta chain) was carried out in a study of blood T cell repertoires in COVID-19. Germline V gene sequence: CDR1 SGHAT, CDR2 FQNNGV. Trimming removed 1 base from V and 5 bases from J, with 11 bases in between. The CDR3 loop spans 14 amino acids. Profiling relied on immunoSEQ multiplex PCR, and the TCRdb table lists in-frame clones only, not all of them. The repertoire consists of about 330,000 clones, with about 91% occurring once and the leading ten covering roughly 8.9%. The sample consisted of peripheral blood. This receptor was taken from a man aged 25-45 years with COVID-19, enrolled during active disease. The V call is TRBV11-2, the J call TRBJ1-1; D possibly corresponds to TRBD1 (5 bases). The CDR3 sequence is CASSLAGGWTEAFF. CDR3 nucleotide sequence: TGTGCCAGCAGCTTAGCGGGGGGGTGGACTGAAGCTTTCTTT. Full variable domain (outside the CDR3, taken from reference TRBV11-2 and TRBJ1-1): EAGVAQSPRYKIIEKRQSVAFWCNPISGHATLYWYQQILGQGPKLLIQFQNNGVVDDSQLPKDRFSAERLKGVDSTLKIQPAKLEDSAVYLCASSLAGGWTEAFFGQGTRLTVV.